This T cell receptor (beta chain) comes out of a study of blood T cell repertoires in COVID-19. The CDR3 is 14 residues long. The germline CDR1 and CDR2 sequences are SGHRS and YFSETQ. V shed 3 bases, J shed 5 bases, and the junction held 7 bases outside the gene matches. The assay was immunoSEQ multiplex PCR, and TCRdb's table has in-frame clones only and misses some. The table has fewer than 200,000 clones, 70% to 85% seen once. This chain connects TRBV5-1 to TRBJ1-1, with 7 bases that match TRBD1. The sample consisted of PBMCs or T cells enriched from blood (not recorded which). The receptor comes from a middle-aged man who had recovered from COVID-19. DNA of the CDR3: TGCGCCAGCAGCTGGGGCAACAGGGGAACTGAAGCTTTCTTT. This translates into CASSWGNRGTEAFF.